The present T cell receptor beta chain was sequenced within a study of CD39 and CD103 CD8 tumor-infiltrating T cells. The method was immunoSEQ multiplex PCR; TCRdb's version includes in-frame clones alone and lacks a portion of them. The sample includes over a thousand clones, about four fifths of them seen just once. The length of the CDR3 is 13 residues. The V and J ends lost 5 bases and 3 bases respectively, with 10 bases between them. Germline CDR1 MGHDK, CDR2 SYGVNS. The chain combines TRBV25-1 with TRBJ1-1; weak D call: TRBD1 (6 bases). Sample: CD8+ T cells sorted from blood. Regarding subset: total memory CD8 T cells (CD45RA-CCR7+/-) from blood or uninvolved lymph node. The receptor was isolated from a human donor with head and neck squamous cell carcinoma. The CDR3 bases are TGTGCCAGCAGTCGAGGGGGTTACACTGAAGCTTTCTTT. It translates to CASSRGGYTEAFF.